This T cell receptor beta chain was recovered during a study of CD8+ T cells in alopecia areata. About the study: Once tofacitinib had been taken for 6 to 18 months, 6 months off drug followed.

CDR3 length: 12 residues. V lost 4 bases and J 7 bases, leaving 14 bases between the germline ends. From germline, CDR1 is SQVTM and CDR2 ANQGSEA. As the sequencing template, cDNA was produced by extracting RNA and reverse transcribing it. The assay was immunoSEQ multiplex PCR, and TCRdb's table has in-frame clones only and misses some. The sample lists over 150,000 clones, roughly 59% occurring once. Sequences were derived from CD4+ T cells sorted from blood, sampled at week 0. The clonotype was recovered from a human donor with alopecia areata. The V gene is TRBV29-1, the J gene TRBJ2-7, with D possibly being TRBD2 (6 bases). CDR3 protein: CSVGRTGGEQYF. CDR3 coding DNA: TGCAGCGTTGGTAGGACCGGGGGAGAGCAGTACTTC.